This T cell receptor (beta chain) was observed in a study of T-cell reconstitution after alpha-beta-depleted transplantation in children. The CDR3 is 14 residues long. Germline lookup yields CDR1 SGHRS and CDR2 YFSETQ. Trimming left V 2 bases short and J 5 bases short, with 11 bases between. During its preparation, the TCRbeta library received unique molecular identifiers. Via MiXCR, TCRdb re-called the PCR reads, giving one row per CDR3 protein. The sample contains about 200,000 distinct CDR3 sequences, 13% to 15% of which appear only once. The chain uses TRBV5-1 and TRBJ1-5, with D perhaps matching TRBD1 (6 bases). Sequenced here: PBMCs from the stem cell graft donor, sampled from the stem cell graft. The TCR originated in a human donor who donated a stem cell graft to a child with acute lymphoblastic leukemia. CDR3 bases: TGCGCCAGCAGCTTTTCAGGGGAGGATCAGCCCCAGCATTTT. This translates into CASSFSGEDQPQHF.